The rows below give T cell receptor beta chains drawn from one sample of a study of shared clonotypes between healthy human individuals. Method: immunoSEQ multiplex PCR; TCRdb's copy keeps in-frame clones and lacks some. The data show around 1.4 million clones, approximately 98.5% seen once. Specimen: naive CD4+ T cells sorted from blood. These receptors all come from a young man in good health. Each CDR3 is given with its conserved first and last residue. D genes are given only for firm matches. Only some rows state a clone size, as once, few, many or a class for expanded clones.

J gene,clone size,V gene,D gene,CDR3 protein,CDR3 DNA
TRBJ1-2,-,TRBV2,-,CASSEISYGYTF,TGTGCCAGCAGCGAGATTTCTTATGGCTACACCTTC
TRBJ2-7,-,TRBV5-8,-,CASSWDGEYEQYF,TGTGCCAGCAGCTGGGACGGAGAATACGAGCAGTACTTC
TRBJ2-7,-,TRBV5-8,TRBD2,CASSPGLARYEQYF,TGTGCCAGCAGCCCGGGACTAGCGCGGTACGAGCAGTACTTC
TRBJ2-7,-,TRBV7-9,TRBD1,CASSLRRDRAYEQYF,TGTGCCAGCAGTCTCCGCCGGGACAGGGCGTACGAGCAGTACTTC
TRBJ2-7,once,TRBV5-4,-,CASSFERSSYEQYF,TGTGCCAGCAGCTTTGAAAGGAGCTCCTACGAGCAGTACTTC
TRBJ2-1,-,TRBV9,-,CASSARGGEAYNEQFF,TGTGCCAGCAGCGCCAGAGGTGGGGAAGCCTACAATGAGCAGTTCTTC
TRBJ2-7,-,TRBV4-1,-,CASSRESPSYEQYF,TGCGCCAGCAGCCGGGAGAGCCCCTCCTACGAGCAGTACTTC
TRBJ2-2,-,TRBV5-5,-,CASSPGLLGAGELFF,TGTGCCAGCAGCCCAGGCCTTTTAGGGGCCGGGGAGCTGTTTTTT
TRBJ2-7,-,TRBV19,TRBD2,CASSIGSASGRDEQYF,TGTGCCAGTAGTATAGGTTCCGCTAGCGGGAGAGACGAGCAGTACTTC
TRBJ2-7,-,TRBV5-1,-,CASSLEGQGGSEQYF,TGCGCCAGCAGCTTGGAGGGGCAGGGAGGTTCCGAGCAGTACTTC
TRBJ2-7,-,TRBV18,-,CASSPPTGEGSYEQYF,TGTGCCAGCTCACCCCCGACAGGGGAGGGTTCCTACGAGCAGTACTTC
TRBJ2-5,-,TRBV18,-,CASSPNTNEETQYF,TGTGCCAGCTCCCCGAACACCAACGAAGAGACCCAGTACTTC
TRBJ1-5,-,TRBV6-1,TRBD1,CASSERDRDPYSNQPQHF,TGTGCCAGCAGTGAACGGGACAGGGACCCGTATAGCAATCAGCCCCAGCATTTT
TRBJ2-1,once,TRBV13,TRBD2,CASSSYDASGSYNEQFF,TGTGCCAGCAGCTCTTACGACGCTAGCGGGAGTTACAATGAGCAGTTCTTC
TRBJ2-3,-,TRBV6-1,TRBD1,CASKGDRGFTDTQYF,TGTGCCAGCAAAGGGGACAGGGGGTTCACAGATACGCAGTATTTT
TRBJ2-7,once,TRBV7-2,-,CASSWESSYEQYF,TGTGCCAGCAGCTGGGAGTCGTCCTACGAGCAGTACTTC
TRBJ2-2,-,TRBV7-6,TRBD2,CASSLGLAGSGELFF,TGTGCCAGCAGCTTAGGACTAGCGGGCAGCGGGGAGCTGTTTTTT
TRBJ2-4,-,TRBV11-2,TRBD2,CASSLGLAGVFF,TGTGCCAGCAGCTTAGGACTAGCGGGAGTATTTTTC
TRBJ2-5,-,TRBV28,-,CASSLTIGTQETQYF,TGTGCCAGCAGTTTAACGATCGGGACACAAGAGACCCAGTACTTC
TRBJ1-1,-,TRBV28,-,CASRVPTEAFF,TGTGCCAGCAGGGTTCCCACTGAAGCTTTCTTT
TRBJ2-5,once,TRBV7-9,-,CASSLGTLAQETQYF,TGTGCCAGCAGCTTGGGGACCTTGGCCCAAGAGACCCAGTACTTC
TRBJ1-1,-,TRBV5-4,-,CASSSPGANTEAFF,TGTGCCAGCAGCTCCCCCGGGGCGAACACTGAAGCTTTCTTT
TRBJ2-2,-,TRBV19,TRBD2,CASSTQETSGLRTGELFF,TGTGCCAGTAGTACCCAGGAGACTAGCGGCCTGCGCACCGGGGAGCTGTTTTTT
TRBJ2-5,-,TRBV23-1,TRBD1,CAKRTGLQETQYF,TGCGCCAAGCGGACAGGGCTCCAAGAGACCCAGTACTTC
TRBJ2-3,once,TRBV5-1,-,CASTGAGTTDTQYF,TGCGCCAGCACTGGGGCAGGGACCACAGATACGCAGTATTTT
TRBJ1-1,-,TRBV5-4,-,CASSLPGQIEAFF,TGTGCCAGCAGCTTGCCTGGACAGATCGAAGCTTTCTTT
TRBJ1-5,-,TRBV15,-,CATSRAPRDQPQHF,TGTGCCACCAGCAGAGCCCCAAGAGATCAGCCCCAGCATTTT
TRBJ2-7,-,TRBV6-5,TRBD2,CATRGGPYEQYF,TGTGCCACGCGGGGGGGGCCATACGAGCAGTACTTC
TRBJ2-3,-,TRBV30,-,CAWVLGPSDTQYF,TGTGCCTGGGTCCTCGGGCCTTCGGATACGCAGTATTTT
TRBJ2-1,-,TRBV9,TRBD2,CASSETPAGLNEQFF,TGTGCCAGCAGCGAGACCCCAGCGGGGCTCAATGAGCAGTTCTTC
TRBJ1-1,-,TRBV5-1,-,CASSFRGVGNTEAFF,TGCGCCAGCAGCTTCCGCGGGGTTGGAAACACTGAAGCTTTCTTT
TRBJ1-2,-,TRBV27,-,CASSPRIHDLRAGFF,TGTGCCAGCAGTCCACGTATACACGACCTTCGCGCGGGCTTCTTC
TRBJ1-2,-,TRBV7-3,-,CASSFAYYGYTF,TGTGCCAGCAGCTTTGCTTACTATGGCTACACCTTC
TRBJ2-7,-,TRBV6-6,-,CASSYARLDRDEQYF,TGTGCCAGCAGTTATGCCCGACTAGATCGGGACGAGCAGTACTTC
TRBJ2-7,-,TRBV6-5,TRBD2,CASSYGTSRYEQYF,TGTGCCAGCAGTTACGGGACTAGCAGATACGAGCAGTACTTC
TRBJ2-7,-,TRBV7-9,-,CASSLVQGEYEQYF,TGTGCCAGCAGCTTAGTACAGGGCGAGTACGAGCAGTACTTC
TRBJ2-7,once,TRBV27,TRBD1,CASSRTGPSYEQYF,TGTGCCAGCAGTCGGACAGGACCCTCCTACGAGCAGTACTTC
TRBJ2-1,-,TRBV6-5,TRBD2,CASSPLAGGFNEQFF,TGTGCCAGCAGTCCTCTAGCGGGAGGGTTCAATGAGCAGTTCTTC
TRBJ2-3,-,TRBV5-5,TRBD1,CASSPLTGPKPGDTQYF,TGTGCCAGCAGCCCTTTGACAGGGCCCAAACCGGGGGATACGCAGTATTTT
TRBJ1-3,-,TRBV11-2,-,CASSPTGRVKGNTIYF,TGTGCCAGCAGCCCAACCGGGAGGGTGAAGGGAAACACCATATATTTT
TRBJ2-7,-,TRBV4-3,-,CASSQGGRRPYEQYF,TGCGCCAGCAGCCAAGGGGGCCGGCGGCCGTACGAGCAGTACTTC
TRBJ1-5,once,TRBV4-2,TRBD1,CASSQDGGGNNQPQHF,TGTGCCAGCAGCCAAGATGGAGGGGGCAACAATCAGCCCCAGCATTTT
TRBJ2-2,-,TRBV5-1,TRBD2,CASSLELAYGELFF,TGCGCCAGCAGCTTGGAACTAGCGTACGGGGAGCTGTTTTTT
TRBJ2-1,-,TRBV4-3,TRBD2,CASSPPRFILAGDEQFF,TGCGCCAGCAGTCCACCAAGGTTTATCCTAGCGGGAGATGAGCAGTTCTTC
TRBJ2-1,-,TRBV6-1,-,CAAKSPYGRDEQFF,TGTGCCGCTAAATCCCCTTATGGCAGAGATGAGCAGTTCTTC
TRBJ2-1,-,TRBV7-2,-,CASSLASRGSEFF,TGTGCCAGCAGCTTAGCGAGTAGGGGGAGTGAGTTCTTC
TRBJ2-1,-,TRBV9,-,CASSVGGRNNEQFF,TGTGCCAGCAGCGTAGGTGGGAGGAACAATGAGCAGTTCTTC
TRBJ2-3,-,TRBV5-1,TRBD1,CASGSGQVVDTQYF,TGCGCCAGCGGGAGCGGACAGGTGGTAGATACGCAGTATTTT
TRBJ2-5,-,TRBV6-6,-,CASSYYRRNSETQYF,TGTGCCAGCAGTTACTACCGGCGTAATTCAGAGACCCAGTACTTC
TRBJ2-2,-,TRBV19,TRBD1,CASSMYNRGTGELFF,TGTGCCAGTAGTATGTATAACAGGGGCACCGGGGAGCTGTTTTTT
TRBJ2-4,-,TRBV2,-,CASKLYSGDVGNIQYF,TGTGCCAGCAAGCTCTACTCCGGGGACGTTGGAAACATTCAGTACTTC
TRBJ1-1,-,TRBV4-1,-,CASSQDVRNTEAFF,TGCGCCAGCAGCCAAGATGTAAGGAACACTGAAGCTTTCTTT
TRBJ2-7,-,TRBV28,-,CASSWTREYEQYF,TGTGCCAGCAGTTGGACCAGGGAGTACGAGCAGTACTTC
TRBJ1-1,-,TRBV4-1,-,CASSQVRATEAFF,TGCGCCAGCAGCCAGGTCAGGGCCACTGAAGCTTTCTTT
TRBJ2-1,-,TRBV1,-,CTSRPGTSGSLGQFF,TGCACCAGCAGACCCGGGACTAGCGGGAGCCTGGGGCAGTTCTTC
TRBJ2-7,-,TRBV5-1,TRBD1,CASSGQGLSFYEQYF,TGCGCCAGCAGCGGACAGGGATTGTCCTTCTACGAGCAGTACTTC
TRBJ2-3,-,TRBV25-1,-,CASSEPRDTQYF,TGTGCCAGCAGTGAGCCGCGGGATACGCAGTATTTT
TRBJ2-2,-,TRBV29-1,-,CSVDRQNTGELFF,TGCAGCGTTGACCGGCAGAACACCGGGGAGCTGTTTTTT
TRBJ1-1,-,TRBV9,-,CASSKNRGPPKDTEAFF,TGTGCCAGCAGCAAGAACAGAGGTCCCCCAAAGGACACTGAAGCTTTCTTT
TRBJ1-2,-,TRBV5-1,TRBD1,CASSLAGQGRANYGYTF,TGCGCCAGCAGCTTGGCGGGACAGGGAAGAGCTAACTATGGCTACACCTTC